This TCR beta chain was identified in a study of cytomegalovirus exposure and HLA in healthy donors. Notes on the study in general: Confirmation was obtained in vitro that a few CMV-associated chains are specific for CMV antigens.

About this clone itself: Its antigen is not known.

The protocol was immunoSEQ multiplex PCR, while the TCRdb copy is restricted to in-frame clones and leaves out a portion. The repertoire holds some 230,000 clones, with around nine tenths as singletons. The source of this sequence is a woman between 18 and 29 years old in good health and CMV-seronegative. Sequenced: PBMCs.

CDR3 residues: CASSNPQLAGVDTQYF. The CDR3 region has the DNA TGTGCCAGCAGCAACCCTCAACTAGCGGGAGTTGATACGCAGTATTTT. The J gene is TRBJ2-3, the V gene TRBV14, with 11 positions matching TRBD2. Germline V CDR1 and CDR2: SGHDN, FVKESK. CDR3 size: 16 residues. V was pared by 5 bases and J by 6 bases, with 10 bases of the junction left unmatched.